There are a few counts of the clone carrying this T cell receptor beta chain. Researchers isolated at least 7 million PBMCs per sample. Germline CDR1 DFQATT, CDR2 SNEGSKA (reference sequence). The ends were cut back, 5 bases at V and 5 bases at J, with 12 bases in the middle. This CDR3 is 12 amino acids long. The sample is drawn from a study of blood T cells in healthy people across ages. A J-beta primer mix and a sample-barcoded 5' primer were used in a second PCR of about 7 to 12 cycles. TCRdb recomputed calls from the 5' RACE reads with MiXCR, one row per CDR3 protein. The sample carries more than 650,000 distinct CDR3 sequences, 20% to 30% recorded once. The same data also went into a second study, on T cells of mothers and their children. Turning to that study: Related mother-child pairs showed slightly higher but non-significant overlap than unrelated pairs.

Sequenced input: blood. The chain carries TRBV20-1 and TRBJ1-2; D is possibly TRBD1 (6 bases). The clonotype originates from a boy aged 5-17 years in good health. In nucleotides, the CDR3 is TGCAGTGCTTACAGGGCCGATTATGGCTACACCTTC. Protein: CSAYRADYGYTF.